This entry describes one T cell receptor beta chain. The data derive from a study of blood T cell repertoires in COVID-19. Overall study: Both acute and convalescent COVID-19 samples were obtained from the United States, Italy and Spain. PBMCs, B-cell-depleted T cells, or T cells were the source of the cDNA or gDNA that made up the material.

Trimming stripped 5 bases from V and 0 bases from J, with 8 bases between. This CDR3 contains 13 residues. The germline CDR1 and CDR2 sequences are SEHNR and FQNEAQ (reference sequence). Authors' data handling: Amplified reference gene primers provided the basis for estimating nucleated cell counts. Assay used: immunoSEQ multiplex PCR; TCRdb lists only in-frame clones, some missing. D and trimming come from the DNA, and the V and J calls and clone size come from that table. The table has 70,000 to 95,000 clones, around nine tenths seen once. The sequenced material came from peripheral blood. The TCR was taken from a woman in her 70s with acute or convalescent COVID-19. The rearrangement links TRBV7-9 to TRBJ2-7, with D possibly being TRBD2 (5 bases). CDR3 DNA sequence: TGTGCCAGCAGCCCTAGCAGCTCCTACGAGCAGTACTTC. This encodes CASSPSSSYEQYF.